One sample yielded the 30 T cell receptor beta chains listed below, sequenced in a study of radiation and T cells in renal cell carcinoma. Regarding time point: baseline pretreatment blood. Described treatment: 15 Gy SBRT to primary tumor, nephrectomy 4 weeks later. The table came from immunoSEQ multiplex PCR; TCRdb's copy has only in-frame clones and leaves some out. The sample has 40,000 to 50,000 clones, 75% to 85% seen once; the top ten hold roughly a third. Sequenced here: blood, sampled from a patient whose treatment included radiotherapy and nephrectomy. All receptors come from a woman aged 70 to 79 with renal cell carcinoma.

The chain employs TRBV4-1 and TRBJ2-3; a weak D match, TRBD2 (6 bases). The ends were cut back, 0 bases at V and 4 bases at J, with 14 bases in the middle. Germline CDR1 MGHRA, CDR2 YSYEKL. CDR3 length: 16 amino acids. The CDR3 spells CASSQDPGEASDTQYF. Written as DNA, the CDR3 is TGCGCCAGCAGCCAAGATCCGGGAGAGGCATCAGATACGCAGTATTTT.

V and J are TRBV27 and TRBJ2-5; D may be TRBD2 (5 bases). Per the germline V gene, CDR1 is MNHEY and CDR2 is SMNVEV (reference sequence). This CDR3 has 14 amino acids. Trimming took 3 bases from V and 2 from J, leaving 10 bases between them. The CDR3 protein is CASSFARGQETQYF. The CDR3 DNA reads TGTGCCAGCAGTTTCGCTCGGGGACAAGAGACCCAGTACTTC.

The chain employs TRBV2 and TRBJ1-1; D is ambiguous. This CDR3 is built from 12 residues. CDR1 and CDR2 (germline): SNHLY, FYNNEI. The V gene lost 6 bases and the J gene lost 0 bases, with 5 bases spanning the gap. CDR3 coding DNA: TGTGCCAGCAGCCGACTGAACACTGAAGCTTTCTTT. Translated, it gives CASSRLNTEAFF.

The chain uses TRBV7-6 and TRBJ2-2; possibly TRBD1 or TRBD2 for D (6 bases each). Germline V gene lookup returns CDR1 SGHVS and CDR2 FNYEAQ. The CDR3 has 18 amino acids. Trimming took 4 bases from V and 0 from J, leaving 18 bases between them. This CDR3 reads CASSSPRGGLTNTGELFF. CDR3 nucleotide sequence: TGTGCCAGCAGCTCCCCCCGTGGGGGGCTAACGAACACCGGGGAGCTGTTTTTT.

The CDR3 DNA reads as TGTGCCACCGCCCGGCGTTTGAACACCGGGGAGCTGTTTTTT. This codes for CATARRLNTGELFF. This rearrangement joins TRBV19 to TRBJ2-2; unclear D gene. Germline CDR1 and CDR2: LNHDA and SQIVND (reference sequence). V lost 10 bases, J lost 1 base, and 13 bases lay in between. The CDR3 is 14 amino acids. Complete variable domain (other parts from reference TRBV19 and TRBJ2-2): DGGITQSPKYLFRKEGQNVTLSCEQNLNHDAMYWYRQDPGQGLRLIYYSQIVNDFQKGDIAEGYSVSREKKESFPLTVTSAQKNPTAFYLCATARRLNTGELFFGEGSRLTVL.

This clone has only one observation. V gene TRBV4-2 combines with J gene TRBJ2-3, with D perhaps TRBD2 (6 bases). Trimming removed 1 base at V and 6 bases at J, with 17 bases between. Germline CDR1 reads LGHNA; CDR2 reads YNFKEQ. The CDR3 is 16 residues long. CDR3 sequence reads: CASSQVRGRGGDTQYF. The CDR3 DNA sequence: TGTGCCAGCAGCCAAGTTCGCGGGCGGGGTGGCGATACGCAGTATTTT.

The rearrangement links TRBV15 to TRBJ2-1, with a possible D match to TRBD2 (6 bases). The germline V and J ends were trimmed by 1 base and 0 bases, with 10 bases remaining between them. This CDR3 is 16 amino acids long. Germline CDR1 reads LNHNV; CDR2 reads YYDKDF (reference sequence). CDR3 sequence: CATSRVADLSYNEQFF. CDR3 bases: TGTGCCACCAGCAGAGTAGCGGACCTCTCCTACAATGAGCAGTTCTTC.

For this clone: At the DNA level, this CDR3 is encoded by other sequences in the same sample as well. The genes are TRBV4-2 and TRBJ2-1; TRBD1 or TRBD2 may be the D gene (7 bases each). Germline V gene lookup returns CDR1 LGHNA and CDR2 YNFKEQ. The CDR3 length is 16 residues. V was clipped by 1 base and J by 1 base, with 11 bases between them. CDR3 DNA sequence: TGTGCCAGCAGCCAAGGCCAGGGGGGGTCCTACAATGAGCAGTTCTTC. This gives the protein CASSQGQGGSYNEQFF.

The chain's CDR3 is CAWSVVSSEYNEQFF. The CDR3 DNA reads as TGTGCCTGGAGTGTAGTGTCTAGCGAGTACAATGAGCAGTTCTTC. The chain uses TRBV30 and TRBJ2-1; a possible D gene is TRBD2 (6 bases). This CDR3 contains 15 residues. V gave up 0 bases and J gave up 4 bases, with 13 bases separating them. Germline assignment: CDR1 GTSNPN and CDR2 SVGIG (reference sequence). Full variable domain (missing parts from reference TRBV30 and TRBJ2-1): SQTIHQWPATLVQPVGSPLSLECTVEGTSNPNLYWYRQAAGRGLQLLFYSVGIGQISSEVPQNLSASRPQDRQFILSSKKLLLSDSGFYLCAWSVVSSEYNEQFFGPGTRLTVL.

The chain is built from TRBV7-9 and TRBJ1-1, with D possibly TRBD1 on 5 matching bases. V lost 5 bases and J lost 8, with 18 bases in between. CDR3 length: 14 residues. In germline, CDR1 is SEHNR, CDR2 FQNEAQ (reference sequence). CDR3 amino acids: CASSLSLSREEAFF. DNA for the CDR3: TGTGCCAGCAGCCTCAGCCTGAGCAGGGAAGAAGCTTTCTTT.

The chain recombines TRBV5-4 with TRBJ2-2; possibly TRBD2 for D (5 bases). Deletions cut 3 bases from V and 4 bases from J, with 13 bases between. The V gene's germline CDR1 is SGHNT and CDR2 YYREEE (reference sequence). The CDR3 sequence is 15 residues long. This CDR3 reads CASSSREVGTGELFF. The CDR3 coding sequence is TGTGCCAGCAGCTCCCGGGAAGTCGGCACCGGGGAGCTGTTTTTT. The variable domain in full, with the rest retrieved from reference TRBV5-4 and TRBJ2-2, is ETGVTQSPTHLIKTRGQQVTLRCSSQSGHNTVSWYQQALGQGPQFIFQYYREEENGRGNFPPRFSGLQFPNYSSELNVNALELDDSALYLCASSSREVGTGELFFGEGSRLTVL.

CDR3 sequence (DNA): TGTGCCAGCACAAACAGGGGGAACACTGAAGCTTTCTTT. As protein: CASTNRGNTEAFF. The chain employs TRBV6-5 and TRBJ1-1; 7 nucleotides align to TRBD1. Per the germline V gene, CDR1 is MNHEY and CDR2 is SVGAGI. Losses at the gene ends were 7 bases for V and 1 base for J; bases not matched to a gene: 3. This CDR3 is 13 amino acids long.

This chain joins TRBV10-2 and TRBJ2-1, with D perhaps TRBD1 (5 bases). The germline gives CDR1 WSHSY, CDR2 SAAADI. The CDR3 extends over 12 amino acids. V dropped 6 bases and J dropped 9 bases, with 12 bases sitting between them. CDR3 bases: TGCGCCAGCAGAACCCAGGGCGGTGAGCAGTTCTTC. It specifies CASRTQGGEQFF.

The chain recombines TRBV7-9 with TRBJ2-6, with 9 bases identical to TRBD1. V was clipped by 5 bases and J by 0 bases; unmatched bases: 5. The CDR3 is 17 amino acids. From germline, CDR1 is SEHNR and CDR2 FQNEAQ (reference sequence). The CDR3 nucleotides read TGTGCCAGCAGCAACCCGGGACAGGGCTCTGGGGCCAACGTCCTGACTTTC. Its protein product is CASSNPGQGSGANVLTF.

This clone has only one observation. The chain employs TRBV9 and TRBJ1-5; perhaps TRBD1 as D (6 bases). CDR1 is SGDLS and CDR2 is YYNGEE in the germline V gene. The CDR3 is 15 amino acids. The V end was cut by 2 bases, the J end by 5 bases, with 14 bases between. CDR3 nucleotide sequence: TGTGCCAGCAGCGTGGGGGCAGTCGCGGATCAGCCCCAGCATTTT. Translated: CASSVGAVADQPQHF. Full variable domain (remainder filled in from reference TRBV9 and TRBJ1-5): DSGVTQTPKHLITATGQRVTLRCSPRSGDLSVYWYQQSLDQGLQFLIQYYNGEERAKGNILERFSAQQFPDLHSELNLSSLELGDSALYFCASSVGAVADQPQHFGDGTRLSIL.

This clone was seen just once. This rearrangement joins TRBV29-1 to TRBJ1-2; the D gene is possibly TRBD1 (5 bases). Per germline, CDR1 SQVTM and CDR2 ANQGSEA. Deletions cut 3 bases from V and 4 bases from J, with 12 bases between. The CDR3 is 13 residues long. The CDR3 loop reads CSVDGRGVYGYTF. In DNA form, the CDR3 reads TGCAGCGTTGACGGCAGAGGGGTCTATGGCTACACCTTC. Drawing the rest from reference TRBV29-1 and TRBJ1-2, the complete variable domain is SAVISQKPSRDICQRGTSLTIQCQVDSQVTMMFWYRQQPGQSLTLIATANQGSEATYESGFVIDKFPISRPNLTFSTLTVSNMSPEDSSIYLCSVDGRGVYGYTFGSGTRLTVV.

The chain joins TRBV7-9 to TRBJ2-7; D may be TRBD2 (6 bases). The V gene's germline CDR1 is SEHNR and CDR2 FQNEAQ (reference sequence). Trimming cost V 6 bases and J 3 bases, with 15 bases left between them. This CDR3 has 14 amino acids. The CDR3 sequence is CASRAPGDLYEQYF. CDR3 coding DNA: TGTGCCAGCAGGGCACCGGGAGACCTCTACGAGCAGTACTTC.

This clone occurred a few times. The rearrangement links TRBV5-1 to TRBJ2-6; D may be TRBD1 (6 bases). The CDR3 totals 20 residues. CDR1 and CDR2 (germline): SGHRS, YFSETQ. The V and J ends lost 0 bases and 0 bases respectively, with 19 bases between them. Written as DNA, the CDR3 is TGCGCCAGCAGCTTGGAAGCAGGGGTCAAAGGATACTCTGGGGCCAACGTCCTGACTTTC. Translating it yields CASSLEAGVKGYSGANVLTF.

V is TRBV5-5 and J is TRBJ1-6, with D perhaps TRBD1 (5 bases). The ends were cut back, 3 bases at V and 5 bases at J, with 12 bases in the middle. The CDR3 extends over 15 amino acids. The germline gives CDR1 SGHKS, CDR2 YYEKEE (reference sequence). CDR3 bases: TGTGCCAGCAGCTCTGGAGGGGTGGATAATTCACCCCTCCACTTT. It translates to CASSSGGVDNSPLHF.

V and J are TRBV6-5 and TRBJ2-7, with a tentative D call TRBD1 (5 bases). In germline, CDR1 is MNHEY, CDR2 SVGAGI. V was pared by 10 bases and J by 0 bases, with 10 bases between. This CDR3 contains 12 residues. Here the CDR3 DNA reads TGTGCCACGCGGACATCCTCCTACGAGCAGTACTTC. It is translated as CATRTSSYEQYF.

This clone has a single count. The rearrangement links TRBV7-9 to TRBJ2-1, with D maybe TRBD1 (5 bases). The ends were cut back, 4 bases at V and 0 bases at J, with 10 bases in the middle. Germline-derived CDR1 and CDR2 are SEHNR and FQNEAQ (reference sequence). CDR3 size: 15 residues. Here the CDR3 reads CASSYRTSSYNEQFF. The DNA of the CDR3 is TGTGCCAGCAGCTACAGGACGAGCTCCTACAATGAGCAGTTCTTC.

The chain is built from TRBV10-3 and TRBJ1-1; weak D call: TRBD1 (5 bases). Germline V gene sequence: CDR1 ENHRY, CDR2 SYGVKD. The V gene lost 0 bases and the J gene lost 5 bases, with 16 bases spanning the gap. The CDR3 is 16 residues long. The CDR3 region has the DNA TGTGCCATCAGTGAGTCGAGGTTTGGCGGGGGAACTGAAGCTTTCTTT. Translated: CAISESRFGGGTEAFF.

The genes are TRBV19 and TRBJ1-5; tentatively, D is TRBD1 (6 bases). V shed 7 bases and J shed 5 bases, with 21 bases lying between them. The CDR3 has 16 residues. The germline V gene has CDR1 LNHDA and CDR2 SQIVND (reference sequence). The CDR3 DNA sequence: TGTGCCAGTACTCCCCGGGGGCTCGAGGTCTATCAGCCCCAGCATTTT. Translating gives CASTPRGLEVYQPQHF.

The V and J genes are TRBV5-1 and TRBJ1-4, with TRBD1 matching 7 bases. V was pared by 5 bases and J by 12 bases, with 16 bases of the junction left unmatched. The CDR3 runs to 15 residues. Germline V lookup: CDR1 SGHRS, CDR2 YFSETQ. For the CDR3, the DNA is TGCGCCAGCAGTTCCCAGGGGGTCCCGCGAGGAGAACTGTTTTTT. Encoded protein: CASSSQGVPRGELFF. The whole variable domain, filled in from reference TRBV5-1 and TRBJ1-4, reads KAGVTQTPRYLIKTRGQQVTLSCSPISGHRSVSWYQQTPGQGLQFLFEYFSETQRNKGNFPGRFSGRQFSNSRSEMNVSTLELGDSALYLCASSSQGVPRGELFFGSGTQLSVL.

The chain is built from TRBV5-1 and TRBJ1-6; 7 bases line up with TRBD1. V gave up 4 bases and J gave up 7 bases; unmatched junction bases: 8. CDR3 length equals 15 residues. Germline values: CDR1 SGHRS, CDR2 YFSETQ. CDR3 loop: CASSLIQGGNSPLHF. The CDR3 nucleotides are TGCGCCAGCAGCCTAATCCAGGGGGGGAATTCACCCCTCCACTTT.

This rearrangement joins TRBV19 to TRBJ2-1; TRBD2 matches 7 bases. The CDR3 covers 14 residues. Germline V gives CDR1 LNHDA, CDR2 SQIVND (reference sequence). The J segment lost 7 bases and the V segment lost 2 bases, leaving 5 bases of the junction unmatched. The CDR3 DNA follows: TGTGCCAGTAGTATACGGGGGGTTAGTAATGAGCAGTTCTTC. Its protein is CASSIRGVSNEQFF.

The genes are TRBV7-2 and TRBJ2-5; TRBD2 agrees at 10 bases. CDR3 length: 15 residues. Trimming removed 6 bases from V and 1 base from J; junction bases left unmatched: 5. Germline V gene lookup returns CDR1 SGHTA and CDR2 FQGNSA. CDR3 protein: CASRSLAGLQETQYF. The CDR3 nucleotides are TGTGCCAGCAGATCACTAGCGGGGCTCCAAGAGACCCAGTACTTC.

J is TRBJ2-5 and V is TRBV7-2; perhaps D is TRBD1 or TRBD2 (5 bases each). V lost 8 bases, J lost 5 bases, and 15 bases lay in between. Germline CDR1 reads SGHTA; CDR2 reads FQGNSA. The CDR3 is made up of 13 amino acids. CDR3 nucleotide sequence: TGTGCCAGCGGGACCGGTCGGGGCGAGACCCAGTACTTC. Translated, it gives CASGTGRGETQYF.

The V call is TRBV7-9, the J call TRBJ2-3; 7 nucleotides align to TRBD1. The V and J ends lost 4 bases and 1 base, in that order; junction bases with no gene match: 5. The CDR3 length is 15 residues. Germline values: CDR1 SEHNR, CDR2 FQNEAQ (reference sequence). DNA of the CDR3: TGTGCCAGCAGCTCTAGGACAGGAGGCACAGATACGCAGTATTTT. Amino acids: CASSSRTGGTDTQYF. Based on the CDR3 plus reference TRBV7-9 and TRBJ2-3, the full variable domain is DTGVSQNPRHKITKRGQNVTFRCDPISEHNRLYWYRQTLGQGPEFLTYFQNEAQLEKSRLLSDRFSAERPKGSFSTLEIQRTEQGDSAMYLCASSSRTGGTDTQYFGPGTRLTVL.

The chain links TRBV10-3 to TRBJ2-6; D might be TRBD1 or TRBD2, each matching 5 bases. This CDR3 comprises 13 residues. V dropped 8 bases and J dropped 3 bases, with 8 bases sitting between them. Germline V gene lookup returns CDR1 ENHRY and CDR2 SYGVKD. The CDR3 loop is CAIGAGGANVLTF. CDR3 nucleotide sequence: TGTGCCATCGGGGCGGGTGGGGCCAACGTCCTGACTTTC.